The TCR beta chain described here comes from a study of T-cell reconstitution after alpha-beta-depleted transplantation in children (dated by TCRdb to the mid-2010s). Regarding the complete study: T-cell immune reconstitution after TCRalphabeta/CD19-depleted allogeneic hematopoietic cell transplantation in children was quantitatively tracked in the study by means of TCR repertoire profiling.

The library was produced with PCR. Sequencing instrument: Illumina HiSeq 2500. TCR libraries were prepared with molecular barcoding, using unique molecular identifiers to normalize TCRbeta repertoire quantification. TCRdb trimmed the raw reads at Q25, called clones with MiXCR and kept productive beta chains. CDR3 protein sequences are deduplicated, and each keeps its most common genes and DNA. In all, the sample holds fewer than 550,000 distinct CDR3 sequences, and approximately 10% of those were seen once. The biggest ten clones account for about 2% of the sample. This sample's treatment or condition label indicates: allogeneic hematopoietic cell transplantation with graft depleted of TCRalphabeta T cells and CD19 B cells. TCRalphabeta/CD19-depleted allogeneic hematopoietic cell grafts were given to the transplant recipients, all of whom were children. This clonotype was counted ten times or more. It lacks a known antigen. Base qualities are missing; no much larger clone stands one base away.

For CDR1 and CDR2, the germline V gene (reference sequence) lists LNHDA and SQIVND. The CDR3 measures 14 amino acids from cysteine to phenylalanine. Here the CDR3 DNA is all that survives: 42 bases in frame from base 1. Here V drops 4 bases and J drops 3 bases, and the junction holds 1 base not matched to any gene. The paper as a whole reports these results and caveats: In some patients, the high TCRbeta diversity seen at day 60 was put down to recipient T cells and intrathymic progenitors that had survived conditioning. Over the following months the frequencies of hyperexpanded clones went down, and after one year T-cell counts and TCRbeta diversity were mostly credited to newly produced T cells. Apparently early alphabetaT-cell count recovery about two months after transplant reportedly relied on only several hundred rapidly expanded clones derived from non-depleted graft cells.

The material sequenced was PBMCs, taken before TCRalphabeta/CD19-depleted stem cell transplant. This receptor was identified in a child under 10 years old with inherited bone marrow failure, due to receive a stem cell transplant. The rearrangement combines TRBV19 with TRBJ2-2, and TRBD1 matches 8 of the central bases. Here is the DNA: TGTGCCAGTAGTACGACAGGGGACACCGGGGAGCTGTTTTTT. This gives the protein CASSTTGDTGELFF.